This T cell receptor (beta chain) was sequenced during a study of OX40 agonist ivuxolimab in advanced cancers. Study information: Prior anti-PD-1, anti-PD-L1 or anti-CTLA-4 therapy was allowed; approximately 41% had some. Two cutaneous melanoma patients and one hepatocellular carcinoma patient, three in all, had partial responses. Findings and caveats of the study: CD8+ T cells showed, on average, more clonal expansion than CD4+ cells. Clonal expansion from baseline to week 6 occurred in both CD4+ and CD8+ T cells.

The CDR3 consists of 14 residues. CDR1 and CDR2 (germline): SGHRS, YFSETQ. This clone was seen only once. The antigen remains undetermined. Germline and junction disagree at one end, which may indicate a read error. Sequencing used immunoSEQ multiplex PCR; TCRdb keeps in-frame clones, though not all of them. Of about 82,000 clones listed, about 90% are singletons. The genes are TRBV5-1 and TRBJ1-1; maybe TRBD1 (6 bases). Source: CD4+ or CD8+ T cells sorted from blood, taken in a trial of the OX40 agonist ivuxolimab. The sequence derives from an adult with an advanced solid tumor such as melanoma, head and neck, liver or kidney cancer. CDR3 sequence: CASSLGGLETEAFF. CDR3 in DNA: TGCGCCAGCAGTTTGGGGGGCCTTGAGACTGAAGCTTTCTTT.